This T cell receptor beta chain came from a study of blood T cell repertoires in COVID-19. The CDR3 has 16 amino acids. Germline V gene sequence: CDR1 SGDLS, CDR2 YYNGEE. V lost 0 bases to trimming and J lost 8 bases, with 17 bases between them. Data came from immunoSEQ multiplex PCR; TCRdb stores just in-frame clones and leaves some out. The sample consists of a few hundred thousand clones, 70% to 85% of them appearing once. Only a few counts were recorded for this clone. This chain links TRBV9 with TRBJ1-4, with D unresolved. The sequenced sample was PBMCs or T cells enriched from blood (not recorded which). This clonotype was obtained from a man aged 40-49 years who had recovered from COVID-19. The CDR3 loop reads CASSVGLAPPREKLFF. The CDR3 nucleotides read TGTGCCAGCAGCGTAGGTTTGGCCCCACCTAGGGAAAAACTGTTTTTT. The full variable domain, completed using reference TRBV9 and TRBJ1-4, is DSGVTQTPKHLITATGQRVTLRCSPRSGDLSVYWYQQSLDQGLQFLIQYYNGEERAKGNILERFSAQQFPDLHSELNLSSLELGDSALYFCASSVGLAPPREKLFFGSGTQLSVL.